What follows describes a single T cell receptor (beta chain). What this receptor recognizes is not known. The cohort consisted of hundreds of healthy bone marrow donors. All cohort members were sampled while nominally healthy, although unrecorded immune exposures were likely present. The donor tested CMV seronegative and was one of the 352 seronegative cohort members. A peripheral blood sample was provided by each donor, and peripheral blood mononuclear cells were used for TCR beta sequencing. The Qiagen DNeasy Blood Extraction Kit was used to extract genomic DNA from the blood cell samples. These data are taken from a study of cytomegalovirus exposure and HLA in healthy donors (dated by TCRdb to about 2017). About the investigation overall: An earlier analysis of approximately 640 of the donors reported about 250 Gb of sequence data and 117 million unique TCR beta sequences from about 200 million T cells. Roughly 320 gigabases of sequencing data and roughly 81 million unique TCR sequences made up an early release that covered approximately 650 HLA-typed donors. The study used immunosequencing to profile the T cell repertoires of 666 subjects and linked those repertoires to cytomegalovirus serostatus. The study aimed to test whether cataloging public T cell receptors could reveal signatures of past pathogen exposure. Typing coverage differed by locus: A, B, C, DRB1 and DQB1 were typed in about 629-640 donors, DQA1 in approximately 520, DPA1 in 600 to 610, and DPB1 in 400 to 490. In an earlier analysis of 587 of the donors, high-throughput TCR beta sequencing was used to judge whether each TCR beta V gene segment behaved as functional or pseudogenic. The study combined high-throughput TCR immunosequencing, statistical association of individual TCRs with disease status, and machine learning to predict cytomegalovirus infection status. Among the approximately 400 genotyped donors, about 83% belonged to the genetic ancestry cluster associated with self-reported Caucasian donors. About five DR-DQ haplotypes were handled as single units for association and clustering because linkage in the cohort was strong. Rather than using new phenotypic data, the later analysis identified candidate immune exposures from TCR beta sequences and from how often those sequences occurred across donors. A later analysis re-analyzed previously published TCR beta repertoires from 666 donors and added high-resolution HLA genotyping to study TCR occurrence patterns. Alongside the repertoire data, information on donor age, sex, ethnicity and CMV serostatus was compiled. In a later genetic analysis, genome-wide SNP genotypes for about three fifths of the 666 donors were used, and that subset was treated as a discovery cohort. In addition to the first cohort of approximately 670 subjects, a separate validation cohort of 120 different subjects was used. Among some 400 genotyped donors of the cohort, an average of around 240,000 unique TCR beta nucleotide sequences was sequenced per donor, of which approximately 19% were non-productive. All discovery cohort repertoires had been generated on a single sequencing platform. HLA typing covered class I and class II loci at four-digit resolution. On the study overall, not on this receptor specifically: The classifier was reported to diagnose cytomegalovirus status with high specificity and sensitivity in both the original and validation cohorts. In a later genetic analysis, a missense DCLRE1C variant was associated with V-gene and J-gene trimming of TCR beta chains, and the association was replicated in an independent cohort. The authors suggested that the approach could potentially be extended to other disease states and immunological phenotypes. A group of highly shared sequence variants was considered likely to be a technical artifact of the sequencing pipeline. A later analysis found that HLA-associated TCR beta chains were more clonally expanded and had lower generation probabilities than equally common non-associated chains. Because some donors lacked HLA typing at each locus, the association tests relied only on the typed subset. While some public TCRs were present in many individuals, most TCR sequences turned up only very rarely across donors. In a later analysis, the rate of TCR association differed among HLA loci, with DRB1 alleles having the most associated TCRs and HLA-C alleles having the fewest. Some IMGT-functional V segments, including TRBV6-2 and TRBV6-3, could not be distinguished by the 87-base-pair reads and were therefore excluded. Correlated functional status among segregating V segments might reflect linkage disequilibrium, but an unknown experimental factor could not be ruled out. In a later analysis, most CMV-associated TCR beta chains were found to appear HLA-restricted, with HLA associations seemingly driven largely by CMV exposure. Assigning TCR associations to individual alleles was difficult when HLA alleles, especially DR and DQ, strongly co-occurred. An earlier analysis of around 540 of the donors showed that most TCR beta V segments appeared in productive rearrangements either about 87% or about 30% of the time, which broadly matched IMGT annotations. The cohort was sequenced for TCR beta chains only, and without alpha or paired-chain data the features that could be detected were limited. A total of around 150 TCR beta chains were listed by the study as associated with cytomegalovirus. The earlier analysis of some 540 of the donors excluded roughly 17 rarely observed V segments, including chromosome 9 orphons, because counts were too low. In a later analysis, more than 15,000 TCR beta sequences were associated with specific HLA alleles at a false discovery rate of 0.05. A few of the identified cytomegalovirus-associated TCR beta chains were confirmed in vitro to be specific for cytomegalovirus antigens. A later analysis reported that several top co-occurrence clusters appeared linked to parvovirus B19, influenza, CMV and Epstein-Barr virus. Sequencing depth was assumed to be roughly uniform across donors in the presence/absence analyses, though that assumption may not hold. A later genetic analysis reported fewer N-insertions in productive TCRs among donors in an Asian-associated ancestry cluster than the approximately 670-donor mean. A further reported finding was that TCR beta sequences accurately predicted the HLA-A and HLA-B alleles for most subjects in the first cohort. The only immune exposure information available for the cohort was CMV serostatus.

Receptors were amplified or captured by the immunoSEQ multiplex PCR assay. For the multiplex PCR, a mixture combining 60 forward primers for TCR Vbeta segments and 13 reverse primers for TCR Jbeta segments was used. A multiplex PCR assay on genomic DNA amplified the CDR3 region of rearranged TCR beta genes. The Illumina HiSeq System was used to sequence the amplified TCR beta libraries as 87-base-pair reads. The paper's processing steps were these. A later analysis counted about 76 million unique TCR beta chains across the roughly 700 repertoires, and 9.5 million to 11 million of these chains were shared by at least two donors. To remove PCR and sequencing errors, raw reads were error-corrected and collapsed into unique sequences using a nearest-neighbor algorithm that merged closely related sequences. To assign V, D and J gene segments, CDR3 sequences were aligned to IMGT reference sequences. For a sequence to be retained, a match of at least six nucleotides was required to both a V gene segment and a J gene segment. Rearrangements were called productive when the CDR3 lacked stop codons and stayed in frame with V and J; all others were non-productive. CDR3 was defined according to IMGT convention as the region running from the second conserved V-encoded cysteine to the conserved J-encoded phenylalanine. The earlier analysis of 587 of the donors excluded any sequence lacking an unambiguous match to a single V gene segment. In an earlier analysis of several hundred of the donors, V segments were called functional above 56.7% productive rearrangements and were called segregating when the between-donor standard deviation exceeded 5%. A statistical classification framework was developed to diagnose cytomegalovirus status using the catalog of TCR beta chain sequences. A later analysis assigned V and J genes by comparing TCR nucleotide sequences with IMGT/GENE-DB human TR gene sequences. In a later analysis, CDR3 sequences and most-parsimonious VDJ recombination scenarios were assigned using the TCRdist pipeline. In a later analysis, each TCR beta chain was defined by its CDR3 amino acid sequence together with its V-gene family, and reads without a unique V-gene family were excluded. As a way to deal with suspected cross-contamination and a sequencing artifact, a later analysis dropped roughly 600 nucleotide sequences that were highly shared and had low generation probability. In a later analysis, a clonal expansion index for each public chain was calculated from normalized within-repertoire ranks of inferred template counts. In a later analysis, generation probabilities were computed with a VDJ recombination model fitted to out-of-frame rearrangements, and the resulting probabilities were checked against IGoR. In a later analysis, hypergeometric tests were used to score TCR-TCR, TCR-HLA and TCR-CMV co-occurrence, with a repertoire-size bias correction applied to TCR pairs. False discovery rates were estimated in a later analysis by permuting HLA or CMV assignments 20 times. In a later analysis, co-occurring TCRs were grouped with DBSCAN, and TCRdist sequence similarity was added when clustering was performed within HLA-allele-positive subsets. Repertoires with fewer than 30,000 or more than 120,000 public chains, plus five repertoires with anomalous nucleotide sharing, were excluded from co-occurrence clustering. Drawn from immuneACCESS, this table holds only the in-frame rearrangements with V and J called that TCRdb kept. Clones are partly lost; checked studies trace under half to an unresolved V gene and leave the rest unexplained. V and J calls and clone size are copied from that table; D and trimming were computed from the DNA. The table of this sample itemizes approximately 190,000 clones. 0.65% to 0.75% of the sample is held by the ten biggest clonotypes.

In the germline V gene (reference sequence), CDR1 corresponds to GTSNPN and CDR2 to SVGIG. V and J are trimmed by 6 bases and 5 bases, and the gene matches miss 8 bases of the junction. Including cysteine and phenylalanine, the CDR3 has 13 amino acids. The read is trimmed to its CDR3 DNA, 39 bases read in frame from base 1. The clonotype originates from a boy between 10 and 17 years old in good health and CMV-seronegative. Sequenced input: PBMCs. This chain joins TRBV30 to TRBJ2-5; 8 junctional bases match TRBD2. The DNA sequence is given as TGTGCCTGCGTACGGGGGGGCAGTGAGACCCAGTACTTC. Its protein product is CACVRGGSETQYF.